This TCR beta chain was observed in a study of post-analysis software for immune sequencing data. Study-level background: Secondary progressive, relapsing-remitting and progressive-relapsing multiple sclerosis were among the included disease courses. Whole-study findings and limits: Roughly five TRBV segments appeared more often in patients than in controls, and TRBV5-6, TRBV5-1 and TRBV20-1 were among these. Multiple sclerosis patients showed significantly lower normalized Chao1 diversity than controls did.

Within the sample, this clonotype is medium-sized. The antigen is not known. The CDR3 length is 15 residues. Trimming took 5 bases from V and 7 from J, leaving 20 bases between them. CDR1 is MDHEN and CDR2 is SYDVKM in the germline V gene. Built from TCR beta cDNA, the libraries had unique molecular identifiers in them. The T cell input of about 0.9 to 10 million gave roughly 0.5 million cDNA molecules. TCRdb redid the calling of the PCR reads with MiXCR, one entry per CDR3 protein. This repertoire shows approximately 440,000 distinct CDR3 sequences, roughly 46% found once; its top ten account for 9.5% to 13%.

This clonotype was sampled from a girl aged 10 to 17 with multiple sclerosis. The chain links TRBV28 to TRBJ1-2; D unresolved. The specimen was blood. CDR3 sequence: CASSLTRLFRSGYTF. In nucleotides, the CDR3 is TGTGCCAGCAGTCTGACCCGCCTATTTAGGAGTGGCTACACCTTC.